This T cell receptor beta chain appears in the sequencing data of a study of read filtering for tumor transcriptome and immune sequencing. Overall study: After DNase treatment, RNA was made into whole-transcriptome libraries. The study's findings and limits: RNA-seq captured clonotypes less deeply and reliably than IR-seq.

With respect to this clonotype: Its antigen is not known.

This library used about 360 ng RNA and molecular barcoded adaptors spanning alpha/delta and beta/gamma chains. TCRdb recomputed calls from the reads with MiXCR, one row per CDR3 protein. The table records about 93,000 distinct CDR3 sequences, roughly 21% of them present only once. Losses at the gene ends were 5 bases for V and 8 bases for J; bases not matched to a gene: 11. Germline values: CDR1 SNHLY, CDR2 FYNNEI. The CDR3 is 14 residues long. This TCR was recovered from a donor aged 40 or over with multiple myeloma. The specimen sequenced was a population of CD138-negative cells sorted from bone marrow. This rearrangement joins TRBV2 to TRBJ1-1; 7 nucleotides agree with TRBD1. The CDR3 DNA follows: TGTGCCAGCAGTACCCAGACAGGGAGGTTAGAAGCTTTCTTT. It encodes CASSTQTGRLEAFF. The whole variable domain, remainder taken from reference TRBV2 and TRBJ1-1, is EPEVTQTPSHQVTQMGQEVILRCVPISNHLYFYWYRQILGQKVEFLVSFYNNEISEKSEIFDDQFSVERPDGSNFTLKIRSTKLEDSAMYFCASSTQTGRLEAFFGQGTRLTVV.